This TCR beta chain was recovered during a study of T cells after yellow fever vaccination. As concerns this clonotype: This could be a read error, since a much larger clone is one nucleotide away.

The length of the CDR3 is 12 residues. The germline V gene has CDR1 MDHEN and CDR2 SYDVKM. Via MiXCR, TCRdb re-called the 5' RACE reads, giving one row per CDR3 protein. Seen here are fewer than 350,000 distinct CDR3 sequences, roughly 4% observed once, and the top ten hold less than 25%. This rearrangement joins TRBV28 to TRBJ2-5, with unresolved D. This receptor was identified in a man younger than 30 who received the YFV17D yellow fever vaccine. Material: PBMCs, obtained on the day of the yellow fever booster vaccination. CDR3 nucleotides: TGTGACAGCAGCTCATCCAAGGAGACCCAGTACTTC. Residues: CDSSSSKETQYF. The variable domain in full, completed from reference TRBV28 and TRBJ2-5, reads DVKVTQSSRYLVKRTGEKVFLECVQDMDHENMFWYRQDPGLGLRLIYFSYDVKMKEKGDIPEGYSVSREKKERFSLILESASTNQTSMYLCDSSSSKETQYFGPGTRLLVL.